This passage covers 23 T cell receptor beta chains from one sample sequenced in a study of T-cell reconstitution after alpha-beta-depleted transplantation in children. Unique molecular identifiers were used to barcode this TCRbeta library. Using its own MiXCR run on the PCR reads, TCRdb lists one record per CDR3 protein. Of about 500,000 distinct CDR3 sequences listed, about 33% are singletons. The input for sequencing was PBMCs from the stem cell graft donor, taken from the stem cell graft. All receptors derive from a human donor who donated a stem cell graft to a child with aplastic anemia.

The rearrangement joins TRBV18 to TRBJ2-3; D is unclear. The germline gives CDR1 KGHSH, CDR2 LQKENI. The CDR3 sequence is 13 residues long. V was cut by 5 bases and J by 6 bases, with 12 bases left in between. CDR3 sequence: CASSSDDKDTQYF. The CDR3 DNA reads as TGTGCCAGCTCATCAGATGATAAGGATACGCAGTATTTT.

This clonotype was seen a few times. Here the CDR3 reads CASSQAHGSPLHF. Here the CDR3 DNA reads TGTGCCAGCAGCCAAGCGCACGGGTCACCCCTCCACTTT. V is TRBV4-2 and J is TRBJ1-6; D gene unclear. CDR1 is LGHNA, CDR2 YNFKEQ, per germline. Trimming took 1 base from V and 10 from J, leaving 8 bases between them. The CDR3 covers 13 residues.

This clonotype was counted at least ten times. The CDR3 here is CSVGASGNTGELFF. The CDR3 DNA reads as TGCAGCGTTGGGGCTAGCGGTAACACCGGGGAGCTGTTTTTT. J is TRBJ2-2 and V is TRBV29-1; TRBD2 agrees at 7 bases. The length of the CDR3 is 14 residues. Germline V gene lookup returns CDR1 SQVTM and CDR2 ANQGSEA. Germline trimming cut 4 bases from V and 2 bases from J; bases unmatched to any gene: 4.

This clonotype showed up just a few times. The CDR3 DNA sequence: TGTGCCAGCAGTGTGGGAGTCCCATACAATGAGCAGTTCTTC. Translating it yields CASSVGVPYNEQFF. The chain is built from TRBV2 and TRBJ2-1, with a tentative D call TRBD2 (5 bases). Trimming removed 4 bases from V and 4 bases from J, with 11 bases in between. This CDR3 contains 14 residues. Germline CDR1 SNHLY, CDR2 FYNNEI.

The chain combines TRBV5-4 with TRBJ2-1; D may be TRBD2 (6 bases). The CDR3 loop spans 14 amino acids. Trimming left V 2 bases short and J 3 bases short, with 9 bases between. CDR1 is SGHNT and CDR2 is YYREEE in the germline V gene (reference sequence). DNA for the CDR3: TGTGCCAGCAGCTTTGGAGGGCTCTACAATGAGCAGTTCTTC. Amino acid sequence: CASSFGGLYNEQFF.

The chain is built from TRBV7-2 and TRBJ1-5, with 10 bases identical to TRBD1. This CDR3 is built from 15 residues. Germline V gene data show CDR1 as SGHTA and CDR2 as FQGNSA. With V trimmed by 1 base and J by 5 bases, 2 bases remained unmatched. The CDR3 loop is CASSLGQGAHQPQHF. The CDR3 nucleotides read TGTGCCAGCAGCTTAGGACAGGGGGCGCATCAGCCCCAGCATTTT.

This sequence joins TRBV20-1 and TRBJ2-5; D might be TRBD2 (6 bases). Germline values: CDR1 DFQATT, CDR2 SNEGSKA (reference sequence). Trimming removed 0 bases from V and 4 bases from J, with 12 bases in between. The length of the CDR3 is 14 residues. CDR3 DNA sequence: TGCAGTGCTAGAGAAATAACTAGCCGAGAGACCCAGTACTTC. Amino acids: CSAREITSRETQYF.

In this sample, this clonotype turned up a few times. V is TRBV5-1 and J is TRBJ1-2; possible D gene TRBD1, 6 bases. Germline V gene data show CDR1 as SGHRS and CDR2 as YFSETQ. Trimming pared 4 bases from V and 8 bases from J, leaving 18 bases between. CDR3 size: 14 residues. The CDR3 region has the DNA TGCGCCAGCAGCCCGGAACTGGGGGCGGGAGGCTACACCTTC. Its translation is CASSPELGAGGYTF. Combining the CDR3 with reference TRBV5-1 and TRBJ1-2 gives the whole variable domain KAGVTQTPRYLIKTRGQQVTLSCSPISGHRSVSWYQQTPGQGLQFLFEYFSETQRNKGNFPGRFSGRQFSNSRSEMNVSTLELGDSALYLCASSPELGAGGYTFGSGTRLTVV.

The chain employs TRBV12-3 or TRBV12-4 and TRBJ2-1; 7 positions match TRBD2. Unmatched junction bases numbered 7, after V lost 3 bases and J lost 8 bases. The CDR3 is 14 amino acids. The CDR3 spells CASSFRRERDEQFF. CDR3 nucleotide sequence: TGTGCCAGCAGTTTTCGGCGGGAGCGGGATGAGCAGTTCTTC.

The V call is TRBV6-5, the J call TRBJ1-2, with D uncertain. This CDR3 region has 14 residues. Germline V gene lookup returns CDR1 MNHEY and CDR2 SVGAGI. V was pared by 3 bases and J by 0 bases, with 8 bases between. The CDR3: CASSYSRPNYGYTF. The CDR3 DNA reads TGTGCCAGCAGTTATAGCAGACCTAACTATGGCTACACCTTC.

V and J are TRBV11-2 and TRBJ1-2; D is uncertain. V was cut by 0 bases and J by 7 bases, with 12 bases left in between. Germline V gives CDR1 SGHAT, CDR2 FQNNGV. The CDR3 length is 14 residues. DNA of the CDR3: TGTGCCAGCAGCTTAGATAGCGGGCCTCGTGGCTACACCTTC. Translating gives CASSLDSGPRGYTF.

This clonotype has only a few counts. The chain employs TRBV29-1 and TRBJ1-5, with D hard to call. CDR3 length equals 13 residues. The ends were cut back, 0 bases at V and 2 bases at J, with 5 bases in the middle. CDR1 SQVTM and CDR2 ANQGSEA come from the germline V gene. The CDR3 loop reads CSVEEDRNQPQHF. The CDR3 region has the DNA TGCAGCGTTGAAGAGGACCGCAATCAGCCCCAGCATTTT.

This clonotype has ten or more counts. The rearrangement links TRBV5-4 to TRBJ1-4; D not resolved. Germline lookup yields CDR1 SGHNT and CDR2 YYREEE (reference sequence). The CDR3 has 13 residues. Trimming cost V 4 bases and J 0 bases, with 4 bases left between them. The CDR3 nucleotides read TGTGCCAGCAGCGCAGCAACTAATGAAAAACTGTTTTTT. Protein product: CASSAATNEKLFF.

This clonotype showed up just a few times. This chain uses TRBV20-1 with TRBJ1-4; D ambiguous. Trimming shortened V by 0 bases and J by 2 bases, and 13 bases separated the two germline ends. CDR1 and CDR2 from the germline V gene are DFQATT and SNEGSKA (reference sequence). This CDR3 region has 16 residues. CDR3 sequence: CSAREGRLGTNEKLFF. Written as DNA, the CDR3 is TGCAGTGCTAGAGAAGGACGCCTCGGGACTAATGAAAAACTGTTTTTT.

This rearrangement joins TRBV12-5 to TRBJ1-2; D remains ambiguous. Trimming took 2 bases from V and 4 from J, leaving 11 bases between them. This CDR3 has 14 residues. Germline V lookup: CDR1 LGHNT, CDR2 FRNRAP. CDR3 DNA: TGTGCTAGTGGTTTGCCCGGTTACCCCTATGGCTACACCTTC. The encoded protein is CASGLPGYPYGYTF.

The sample holds a few counts of this clonotype. This chain connects TRBV29-1 to TRBJ2-4; D may correspond to TRBD1 or TRBD2 (5 bases each). CDR1 SQVTM and CDR2 ANQGSEA come from the germline V gene. Trimming took off 5 bases at V and 0 bases at J, with 11 bases between the two ends. CDR3 length: 14 amino acids. The CDR3 bases are TGCAGCGTTCTTGGGACCCGAGCCAAAAACATTCAGTACTTC. Residues: CSVLGTRAKNIQYF.

DNA of the CDR3: TGTGCCAGCAGTTTCGGGCAGGATAGACCTGGCTACACCTTC. This translates into CASSFGQDRPGYTF. This rearrangement joins TRBV28 to TRBJ1-2; D is uncertain. The CDR3 is 14 amino acids. Looked up from germline, CDR1 is MDHEN and CDR2 is SYDVKM. V gave up 3 bases and J gave up 7 bases, with 15 bases separating them.

The V call is TRBV4-3, the J call TRBJ2-7; no clear D. Germline assignment: CDR1 LGHNA and CDR2 YSLEER. This CDR3 is 12 amino acids long. V lost 3 bases to trimming and J lost 4 bases, with 7 bases between them. The CDR3 is CASSHDGYEQYF. For the CDR3, the DNA is TGCGCCAGCAGCCACGACGGATACGAGCAGTACTTC.

This clonotype was picked up a small number of times. The chain combines TRBV6-2 or TRBV6-3 with TRBJ1-1; no clear D gene. V shed 8 bases and J shed 9 bases, with 10 bases lying between them. The CDR3 has 10 amino acids. Germline V lookup: CDR1 MNHEY, CDR2 SVGEGT. The CDR3 sequence: CASLWQKAFF. The CDR3 bases are TGTGCCAGCTTATGGCAAAAAGCTTTCTTT.

This chain joins TRBV12-3 or TRBV12-4 and TRBJ2-2; 9 bases map to TRBD1. Trimming removed 6 bases from V and 1 base from J; junction bases left unmatched: 3. CDR3 size: 15 residues. CDR3 DNA sequence: TGTGCCAGCAGGTTGGGACAGGGGAACACCGGGGAGCTGTTTTTT. Translation gives CASRLGQGNTGELFF.

This clonotype has a handful of counts. The J gene is TRBJ1-5, the V gene TRBV6-2 or TRBV6-3; D call uncertain. Trimming removed 0 bases at V and 7 bases at J, with 13 bases between. The CDR3 runs 15 residues. Germline V CDR1 and CDR2: MNHEY, SVGEGT. CDR3 coding DNA: TGTGCCAGCAGTTACTCGAGGAACGGATGGCAGCCCCAGCATTTT. Amino acid sequence: CASSYSRNGWQPQHF.

This clonotype came up a few times. The chain has TRBV18 and TRBJ2-1, with TRBD2 matching over 8 bases. The CDR3 contains 16 residues. The germline V gene has CDR1 KGHSH and CDR2 LQKENI. After removal of 6 bases from V and 1 base from J, the junction contained 8 bases not matched to a gene. CDR3 sequence reads: CASSPGLAMSYNEQFF. The DNA for the CDR3 is TGTGCCAGCTCCCCCGGACTAGCCATGTCCTACAATGAGCAGTTCTTC.

This chain uses TRBV6-5 with TRBJ2-3, with D hard to call. V was cut by 4 bases and J by 2 bases, with 13 bases left in between. Germline V gene sequence: CDR1 MNHEY, CDR2 SVGAGI. The CDR3 consists of 15 residues. As DNA, the CDR3 is TGTGCCAGCAGTTTTACCCCGTGGTCCACAGATACGCAGTATTTT. Its protein product is CASSFTPWSTDTQYF.